These T cell receptor beta chains were read from a single sample in a study of human T cells and chemical hapten exposure. TCRdb called the RACE reads again in MiXCR, with one record for every CDR3 protein. The table includes 300,000 to 450,000 distinct CDR3 sequences, approximately 5% detected once. Sequenced material: whole blood, taken in connection with sensitization to the hapten diphenylcyclopropenone (DPC). The receptor set was obtained from a woman younger than 30 with alopecia areata. Some clones in this sample may be carry-over from other donors' samples. CDR3s include the opening cysteine and the closing phenylalanine or tryptophan. Each record gives: J gene, V gene, clone size, D gene, CDR3 DNA, CDR3 protein. D genes are given only for firm matches. Some rows have no size entry. The others give once, few or many, or a class for an expanded clone.

j_gene: TRBJ1-1; v_gene: TRBV4-1; abundance: NA; d_gene: TRBD1; CDR3nt: TGCGCCAGCAGCCATACCGGGACAGGGGAAACTGAAGCTTTCTTT; CDR3aa: CASSHTGTGETEAFF
j_gene: TRBJ2-3; v_gene: TRBV5-1; abundance: few; d_gene: NA; CDR3nt: TGCGCCAGCAGCTTGGAGGGGCGAGGCACAGATACGCAGTATTTT; CDR3aa: CASSLEGRGTDTQYF
j_gene: TRBJ1-5; v_gene: TRBV9; abundance: NA; d_gene: NA; CDR3nt: TGTGCCAGCAGCGTAGTTCCAGACAAGCAGCCCCAGCATTTT; CDR3aa: CASSVVPDKQPQHF
j_gene: TRBJ1-6; v_gene: TRBV21-1; abundance: few; d_gene: NA; CDR3nt: TGTGCCAGCAGCAAAGTAGTTGGGGGAGTCACCTATAATTCACCCCTCCACTTT; CDR3aa: CASSKVVGGVTYNSPLHF
j_gene: TRBJ2-3; v_gene: TRBV6-5; abundance: NA; d_gene: NA; CDR3nt: TGTGCCAGCAGTTACTCGCCGGGGGGCACAGATACGCAGTATTTT; CDR3aa: CASSYSPGGTDTQYF
j_gene: TRBJ2-7; v_gene: TRBV10-3; abundance: few; d_gene: NA; CDR3nt: TGTGCCATCAGTGGTGACAGTTCCTACGAGCAGTACTTC; CDR3aa: CAISGDSSYEQYF
j_gene: TRBJ2-1; v_gene: TRBV6-6; abundance: NA; d_gene: TRBD2; CDR3nt: TGTGCCAGCACTGCCGCGGGGGGGGTGAATGAGCAGTTCTTC; CDR3aa: CASTAAGGVNEQFF
j_gene: TRBJ2-1; v_gene: TRBV21-1; abundance: many; d_gene: NA; CDR3nt: TGTGCCAGCGGGTTTTTAGGGCAGTTCTTC; CDR3aa: CASGFLGQFF
j_gene: TRBJ2-7; v_gene: TRBV25-1; abundance: many; d_gene: NA; CDR3nt: TGTGCCAGCAGTGAATCTGAGACATACGAGCAGTACTTC; CDR3aa: CASSESETYEQYF
j_gene: TRBJ1-4; v_gene: TRBV9; abundance: NA; d_gene: NA; CDR3nt: TGTGCCAGCAGCGTAGTTCCATCAACTAATGAAAAACTGTTTTTT; CDR3aa: CASSVVPSTNEKLFF
j_gene: TRBJ1-2; v_gene: TRBV4-2; abundance: NA; d_gene: NA; CDR3nt: TGTGCCAGCAGCCAAGATTTTGGTAACTATGGCTACACCTTC; CDR3aa: CASSQDFGNYGYTF
j_gene: TRBJ1-6; v_gene: TRBV4-3; abundance: many; d_gene: NA; CDR3nt: TGCGCCAGCAGCCAGACAGTCAATTCACCCCTCCACTTT; CDR3aa: CASSQTVNSPLHF
j_gene: TRBJ1-1; v_gene: TRBV29-1; abundance: many; d_gene: NA; CDR3nt: TGCAGCGTTGTGTGGGATATGAACACTGAAGCTTTCTTT; CDR3aa: CSVVWDMNTEAFF
j_gene: TRBJ1-1; v_gene: TRBV12-5; abundance: NA; d_gene: NA; CDR3nt: TGTGCTAGTGGTTTTCGAGGCGGGACCACTGAAGCTTTCTTT; CDR3aa: CASGFRGGTTEAFF
j_gene: TRBJ1-6; v_gene: TRBV7-9; abundance: many; d_gene: NA; CDR3nt: TGTGCCAGCAGCTCGGGCGATTCACCCCTCCACTTT; CDR3aa: CASSSGDSPLHF
j_gene: TRBJ1-1; v_gene: TRBV20-1; abundance: many; d_gene: TRBD1; CDR3nt: TGCAGTGCTCCAATCGACAGGGCGGGAGCTGAAGCTTTCTTT; CDR3aa: CSAPIDRAGAEAFF
j_gene: TRBJ1-1; v_gene: TRBV6-2/TRBV6-3; abundance: NA; d_gene: NA; CDR3nt: TGTGCCAGCTCCTCCCAGGCCGTTGAAGCTTTCTTT; CDR3aa: CASSSQAVEAFF
j_gene: TRBJ1-1; v_gene: TRBV12-3/TRBV12-4; abundance: few; d_gene: NA; CDR3nt: TGTGCCAGCAGTTCAACAGTGGCGGACACTGAAGCTTTCTTT; CDR3aa: CASSSTVADTEAFF
j_gene: TRBJ2-3; v_gene: TRBV12-5; abundance: NA; d_gene: NA; CDR3nt: TGTGCTAGTGGTGTGGGGAGAAAGGACGTGAGAATAACAGATACGCAGTATTTT; CDR3aa: CASGVGRKDVRITDTQYF
j_gene: TRBJ2-3; v_gene: TRBV5-4; abundance: many; d_gene: NA; CDR3nt: TGTGCCAGCAGCTTGGAAGGGAGACGATTAACAGATACGCAGTATTTT; CDR3aa: CASSLEGRRLTDTQYF
j_gene: TRBJ2-7; v_gene: TRBV19; abundance: few; d_gene: NA; CDR3nt: TGTGCCAGTAGTAAGGAGAGGGGTTACGAGCAGTACTTC; CDR3aa: CASSKERGYEQYF
j_gene: TRBJ1-2; v_gene: TRBV19; abundance: few; d_gene: NA; CDR3nt: TGTGCCAGTAGTATTTCCGGGGTCCATGGCTACACCTTC; CDR3aa: CASSISGVHGYTF
j_gene: TRBJ2-1; v_gene: TRBV6-5; abundance: few; d_gene: NA; CDR3nt: TGTGCCAGCAGTTATATCCTGGGGGGTGAGCAGTTCTTC; CDR3aa: CASSYILGGEQFF
j_gene: TRBJ1-4; v_gene: TRBV6-5; abundance: NA; d_gene: NA; CDR3nt: TGTGCCAGCAGTTACTCCTGGCAGGTCGGGGTAAATGAAAAACTGTTTTTT; CDR3aa: CASSYSWQVGVNEKLFF
j_gene: TRBJ2-2; v_gene: TRBV6-5; abundance: NA; d_gene: NA; CDR3nt: TGTGCCAACTTATGGACGGTAACGAACACCGGGGAGCTGTTTTTT; CDR3aa: CANLWTVTNTGELFF
j_gene: TRBJ2-2; v_gene: TRBV24-1; abundance: many; d_gene: NA; CDR3nt: TGTGCCACCAGTGACTCCCTCTACCCCGGGAACGGGGAGCTGTTTTTT; CDR3aa: CATSDSLYPGNGELFF
j_gene: TRBJ1-2; v_gene: TRBV10-3; abundance: NA; d_gene: TRBD1; CDR3nt: TGTGCCATCAAAAGAGGGACAGGGTCTCGTGACTATGGCTACACCTTC; CDR3aa: CAIKRGTGSRDYGYTF
j_gene: TRBJ2-1; v_gene: TRBV20-1; abundance: NA; d_gene: NA; CDR3nt: TGCAGTGCTAGTGGGGGGACCACCTACAATGAGCAGTTCTTC; CDR3aa: CSASGGTTYNEQFF
j_gene: TRBJ2-2; v_gene: TRBV3-1; abundance: many; d_gene: NA; CDR3nt: TGTGCCAGCAGCCCCGGACTGGCCGGGGAGCTGTTTTTT; CDR3aa: CASSPGLAGELFF
j_gene: TRBJ2-7; v_gene: TRBV7-6; abundance: few; d_gene: TRBD2; CDR3nt: TGTGCCAGCAGCCCAACTAGCGGGGGGACCTACGAGCAGTACTTC; CDR3aa: CASSPTSGGTYEQYF
j_gene: TRBJ1-1; v_gene: TRBV5-1; abundance: many; d_gene: NA; CDR3nt: TGCGCCAGCAGCTTGGGCTTCGGGGACACTGAAGCTTTCTTT; CDR3aa: CASSLGFGDTEAFF
j_gene: TRBJ2-3; v_gene: TRBV7-2; abundance: many; d_gene: NA; CDR3nt: TGTGCCAGCACCGGTACAGATACGCAGTATTTT; CDR3aa: CASTGTDTQYF
j_gene: TRBJ2-3; v_gene: TRBV7-6; abundance: NA; d_gene: NA; CDR3nt: TGTGCCAGCAGCCGGGGAGAGGGGCAGTATTTT; CDR3aa: CASSRGEGQYF
j_gene: TRBJ1-1; v_gene: TRBV6-2/TRBV6-3; abundance: few; d_gene: TRBD1; CDR3nt: TGTGGAGCACAGGGGGCTGGTGAAGCTTTCTTT; CDR3aa: CGAQGAGEAFF
j_gene: TRBJ1-1; v_gene: TRBV6-5; abundance: many; d_gene: NA; CDR3nt: TGTGCCAGCAGTCGACAGGTGAACACTGAAGCTTTCTTT; CDR3aa: CASSRQVNTEAFF
j_gene: TRBJ2-7; v_gene: TRBV6-2/TRBV6-3; abundance: few; d_gene: NA; CDR3nt: TGTGCCAGCAGTTACGGAGGCAGTATGAAGGAGCAGTACTTC; CDR3aa: CASSYGGSMKEQYF
j_gene: TRBJ2-7; v_gene: TRBV5-4; abundance: many; d_gene: NA; CDR3nt: TGTGCCAGCAGCCTACCCCAGGGACACGAGCAGTACTTC; CDR3aa: CASSLPQGHEQYF
j_gene: TRBJ1-1; v_gene: TRBV7-6; abundance: NA; d_gene: NA; CDR3nt: TGTGCCAGCAGCCCCATCCTAGGGGACGGCAATGAAGCTTTCTTT; CDR3aa: CASSPILGDGNEAFF
j_gene: TRBJ2-2; v_gene: TRBV5-6; abundance: few; d_gene: NA; CDR3nt: TGTGCCAGCAGCTGGTCTTGGAACACCGGGGAGCTGTTTTTT; CDR3aa: CASSWSWNTGELFF
j_gene: TRBJ2-3; v_gene: TRBV20-1; abundance: NA; d_gene: NA; CDR3nt: TGCAGTGCTAGAAGCCTTGACGTGGGGGGCACAGATACGCAGTATTTT; CDR3aa: CSARSLDVGGTDTQYF
j_gene: TRBJ2-4; v_gene: TRBV6-1; abundance: few; d_gene: NA; CDR3nt: TGTGCCAGCAACGCGGTGCTGTTGGACATTCAGTACTTC; CDR3aa: CASNAVLLDIQYF
j_gene: TRBJ1-5; v_gene: TRBV12-3/TRBV12-4; abundance: many; d_gene: NA; CDR3nt: TGTGCCAGCAGTTTACAGGGGAATCAGCCCCAGCATTTT; CDR3aa: CASSLQGNQPQHF
j_gene: TRBJ1-2; v_gene: TRBV5-4; abundance: few; d_gene: NA; CDR3nt: TGTGCCAGCAGCTTTTCACAGGGAGCTAACTATGGCTACACCTTC; CDR3aa: CASSFSQGANYGYTF
j_gene: TRBJ2-5; v_gene: TRBV10-3; abundance: NA; d_gene: TRBD1; CDR3nt: TGTGCCATCAGTGAGTCAGGGACAGGCGGAAACCAAGAGACCCAGTACTTC; CDR3aa: CAISESGTGGNQETQYF
j_gene: TRBJ1-2; v_gene: TRBV2; abundance: many; d_gene: TRBD1; CDR3nt: TGTGCCAGCAGTCGGGACAGGTCCGTCTATGGCTACACCTTC; CDR3aa: CASSRDRSVYGYTF
j_gene: TRBJ2-3; v_gene: TRBV18; abundance: many; d_gene: NA; CDR3nt: TGTGCCAGCTCCCAACGCACAGATACGCAGTATTTT; CDR3aa: CASSQRTDTQYF